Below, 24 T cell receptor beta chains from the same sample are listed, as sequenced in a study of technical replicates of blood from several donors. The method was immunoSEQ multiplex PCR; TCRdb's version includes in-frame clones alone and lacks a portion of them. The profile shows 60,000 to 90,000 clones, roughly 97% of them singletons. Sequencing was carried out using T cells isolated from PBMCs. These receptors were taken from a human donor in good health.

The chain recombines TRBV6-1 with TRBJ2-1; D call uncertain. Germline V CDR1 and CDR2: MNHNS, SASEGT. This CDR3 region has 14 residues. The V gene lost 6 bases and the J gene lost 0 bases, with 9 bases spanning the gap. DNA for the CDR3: TGTGCCAGCAGAAGTGGGCACTCCTACAATGAGCAGTTCTTC. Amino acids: CASRSGHSYNEQFF.

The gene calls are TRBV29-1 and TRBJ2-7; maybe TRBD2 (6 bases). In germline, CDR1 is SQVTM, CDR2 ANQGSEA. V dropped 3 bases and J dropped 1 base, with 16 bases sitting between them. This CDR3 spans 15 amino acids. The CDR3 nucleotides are TGCAGCGTTGAGGGATCTGGGGGAGGTTCCTACGAGCAGTACTTC. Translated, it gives CSVEGSGGGSYEQYF.

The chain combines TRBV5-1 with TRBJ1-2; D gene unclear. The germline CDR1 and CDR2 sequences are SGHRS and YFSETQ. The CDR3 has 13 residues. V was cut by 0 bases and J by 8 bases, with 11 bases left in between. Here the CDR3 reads CASSLAYSWGYTF. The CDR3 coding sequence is TGCGCCAGCAGCTTGGCGTACTCCTGGGGCTACACCTTC.

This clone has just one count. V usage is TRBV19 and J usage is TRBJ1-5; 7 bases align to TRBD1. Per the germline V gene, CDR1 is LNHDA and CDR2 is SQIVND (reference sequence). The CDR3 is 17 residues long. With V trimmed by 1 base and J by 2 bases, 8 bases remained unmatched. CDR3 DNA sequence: TGTGCCAGTAGTATAGGACCACAGGGGATAGGCAATCAGCCCCAGCATTTT. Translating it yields CASSIGPQGIGNQPQHF.

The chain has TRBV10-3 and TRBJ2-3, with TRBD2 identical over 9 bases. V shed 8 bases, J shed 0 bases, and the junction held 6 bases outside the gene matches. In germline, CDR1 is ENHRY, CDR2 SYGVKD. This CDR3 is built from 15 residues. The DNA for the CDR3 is TGTGCCATCCGAAAGACTAGCGGCAGCACAGATACGCAGTATTTT. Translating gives CAIRKTSGSTDTQYF.

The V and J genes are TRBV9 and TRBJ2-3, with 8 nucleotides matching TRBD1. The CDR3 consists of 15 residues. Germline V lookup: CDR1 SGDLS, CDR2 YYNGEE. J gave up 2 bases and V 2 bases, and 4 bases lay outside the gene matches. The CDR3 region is CASSVMTGDTDTQYF. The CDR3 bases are TGTGCCAGCAGCGTCATGACAGGGGACACAGATACGCAGTATTTT.

This chain's CDR3 is CASSQDIVESGDYEQYF. The CDR3 nucleotides read TGTGCCAGCAGCCAAGATATCGTCGAGTCGGGAGATTACGAGCAGTACTTC. The chain combines TRBV4-2 with TRBJ2-7; possible D gene TRBD2, 6 bases. Germline CDR1 is LGHNA and CDR2 is YNFKEQ. This CDR3 region has 17 residues. V lost 0 bases and J 4 bases, leaving 19 bases between the germline ends.

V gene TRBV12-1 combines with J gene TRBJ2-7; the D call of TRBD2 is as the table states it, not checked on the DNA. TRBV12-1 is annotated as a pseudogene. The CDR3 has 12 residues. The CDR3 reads CASSSCSAEQYF. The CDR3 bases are TGTGCCAGCAGCTCCTGTAGCGCCGAGCAGTACTTC.

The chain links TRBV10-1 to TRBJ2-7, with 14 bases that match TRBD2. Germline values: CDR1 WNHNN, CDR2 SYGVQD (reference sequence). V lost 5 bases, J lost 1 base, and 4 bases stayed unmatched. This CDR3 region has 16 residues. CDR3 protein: CASSPGLAGESYEQYF. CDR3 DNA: TGCGCCAGCAGTCCGGGACTAGCGGGAGAGTCCTACGAGCAGTACTTC.

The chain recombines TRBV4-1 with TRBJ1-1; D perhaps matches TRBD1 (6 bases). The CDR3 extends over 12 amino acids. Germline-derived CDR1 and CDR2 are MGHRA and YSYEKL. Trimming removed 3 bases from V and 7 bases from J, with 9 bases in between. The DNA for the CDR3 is TGCGCCAGCAGCCAGTCAGGGGTTGAAGCTTTCTTT. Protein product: CASSQSGVEAFF.

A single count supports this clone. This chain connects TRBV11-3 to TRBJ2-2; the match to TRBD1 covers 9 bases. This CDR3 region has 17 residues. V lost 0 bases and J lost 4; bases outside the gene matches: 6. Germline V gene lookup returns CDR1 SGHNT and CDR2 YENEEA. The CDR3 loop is CASSLDLPGQGTGELFF. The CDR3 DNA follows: TGTGCCAGCAGCTTAGATCTCCCGGGACAGGGCACCGGGGAGCTGTTTTTT.

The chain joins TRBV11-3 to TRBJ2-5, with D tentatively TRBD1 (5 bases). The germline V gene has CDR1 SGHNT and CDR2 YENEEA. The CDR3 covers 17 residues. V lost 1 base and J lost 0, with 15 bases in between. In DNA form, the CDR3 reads TGTGCCAGCAGCTTAGTTACGGACACCACGTACCAAGAGACCCAGTACTTC. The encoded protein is CASSLVTDTTYQETQYF.

This chain's CDR3 is CASSEENQPQHF. The DNA for the CDR3 is TGTGCCAGCAGTGAGGAGAATCAGCCCCAGCATTTT. The chain recombines TRBV2 with TRBJ1-5; unclear D gene. V was trimmed by 3 bases and J by 4 bases, leaving 4 bases between them. The CDR3 is 12 amino acids. Germline CDR1 SNHLY, CDR2 FYNNEI. Full variable domain (missing parts from reference TRBV2 and TRBJ1-5): EPEVTQTPSHQVTQMGQEVILRCVPISNHLYFYWYRQILGQKVEFLVSFYNNEISEKSEIFDDQFSVERPDGSNFTLKIRSTKLEDSAMYFCASSEENQPQHFGDGTRLSIL.

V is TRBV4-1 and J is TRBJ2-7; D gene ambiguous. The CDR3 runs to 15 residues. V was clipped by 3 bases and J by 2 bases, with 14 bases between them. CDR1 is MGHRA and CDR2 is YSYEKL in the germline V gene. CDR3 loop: CASSQGPQVTYEQYF. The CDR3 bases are TGCGCCAGCAGCCAGGGCCCCCAGGTCACCTACGAGCAGTACTTC.

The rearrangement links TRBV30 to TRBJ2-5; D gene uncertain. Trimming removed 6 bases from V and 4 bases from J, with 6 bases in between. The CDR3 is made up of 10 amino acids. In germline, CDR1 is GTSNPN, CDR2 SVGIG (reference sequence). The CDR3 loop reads CACYIETQYF. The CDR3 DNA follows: TGTGCCTGCTATATAGAGACCCAGTACTTC. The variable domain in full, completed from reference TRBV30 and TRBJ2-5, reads SQTIHQWPATLVQPVGSPLSLECTVEGTSNPNLYWYRQAAGRGLQLLFYSVGIGQISSEVPQNLSASRPQDRQFILSSKKLLLSDSGFYLCACYIETQYFGPGTRLLVL.

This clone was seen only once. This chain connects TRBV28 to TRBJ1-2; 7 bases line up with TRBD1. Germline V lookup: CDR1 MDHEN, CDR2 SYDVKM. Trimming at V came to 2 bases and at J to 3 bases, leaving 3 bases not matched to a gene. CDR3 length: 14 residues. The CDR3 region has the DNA TGTGCCAGCAGTTTAGGGACAGTCTACTATGGCTACACCTTC. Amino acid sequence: CASSLGTVYYGYTF.

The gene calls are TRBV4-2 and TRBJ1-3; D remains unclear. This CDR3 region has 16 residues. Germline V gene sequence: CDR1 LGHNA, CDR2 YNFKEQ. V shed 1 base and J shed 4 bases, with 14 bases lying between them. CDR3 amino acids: CASSQVASGWGNTIYF. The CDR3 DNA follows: TGTGCCAGCAGCCAAGTTGCGTCCGGGTGGGGAAACACCATATATTTT.

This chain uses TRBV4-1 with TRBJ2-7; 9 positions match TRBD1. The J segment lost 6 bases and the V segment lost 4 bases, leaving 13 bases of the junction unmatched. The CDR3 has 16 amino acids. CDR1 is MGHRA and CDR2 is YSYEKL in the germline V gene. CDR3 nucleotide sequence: TGCGCCAGCAGCCCCTTGGGACAGGGCGCCTCCGCCGAGCAGTACTTC. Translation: CASSPLGQGASAEQYF.

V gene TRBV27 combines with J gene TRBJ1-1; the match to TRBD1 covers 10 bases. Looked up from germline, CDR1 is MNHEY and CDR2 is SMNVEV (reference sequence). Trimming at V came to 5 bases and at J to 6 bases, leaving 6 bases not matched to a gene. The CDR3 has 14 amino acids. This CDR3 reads CASSTPGQGPEAFF. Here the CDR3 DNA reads TGTGCCAGCAGTACTCCGGGACAGGGGCCTGAAGCTTTCTTT.

The CDR3 nucleotides are TGTGCCAGCAGCTCCTTAATTGGAGGTGTCAACGAGCAGTACTTC. Its protein product is CASSSLIGGVNEQYF. This sequence joins TRBV5-4 and TRBJ2-7, with D tentatively TRBD2 (5 bases). The CDR3 covers 15 residues. Germline V lookup: CDR1 SGHNT, CDR2 YYREEE (reference sequence). Trimming shortened V by 3 bases and J by 5 bases, and 18 bases separated the two germline ends.

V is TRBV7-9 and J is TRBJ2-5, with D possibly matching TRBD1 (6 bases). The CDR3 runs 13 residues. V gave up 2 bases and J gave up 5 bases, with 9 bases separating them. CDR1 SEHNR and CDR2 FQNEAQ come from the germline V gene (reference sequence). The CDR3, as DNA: TGTGCCAGCAGCTTATACAGGGACGAGACCCAGTACTTC. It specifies CASSLYRDETQYF.

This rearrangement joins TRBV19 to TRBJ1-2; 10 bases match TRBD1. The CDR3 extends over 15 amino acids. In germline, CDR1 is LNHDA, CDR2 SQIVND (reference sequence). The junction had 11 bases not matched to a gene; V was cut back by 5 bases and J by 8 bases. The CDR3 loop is CASSLIRDRGVGYTF. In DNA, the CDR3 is TGTGCCAGTAGTCTTATACGGGACAGGGGAGTGGGCTACACCTTC.

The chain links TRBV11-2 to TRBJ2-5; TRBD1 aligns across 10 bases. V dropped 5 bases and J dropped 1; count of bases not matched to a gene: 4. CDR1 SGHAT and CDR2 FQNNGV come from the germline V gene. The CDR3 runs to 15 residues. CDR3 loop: CASSRTGGGQETQYF. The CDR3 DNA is TGTGCCAGCAGCCGGACAGGGGGGGGCCAAGAGACCCAGTACTTC.

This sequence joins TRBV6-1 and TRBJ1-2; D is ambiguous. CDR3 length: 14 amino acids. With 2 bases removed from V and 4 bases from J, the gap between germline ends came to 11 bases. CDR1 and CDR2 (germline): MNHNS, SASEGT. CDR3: CASSEFLPGYGYTF. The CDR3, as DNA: TGTGCCAGCAGTGAATTTCTACCCGGCTATGGCTACACCTTC.